What follows are 20 T cell receptor beta chains derived from one specimen sequenced in a study of cytomegalovirus exposure and HLA in healthy donors. The primer mix had 60 Vbeta and 13 Jbeta primers. The repertoire was sequenced with immunoSEQ multiplex PCR; TCRdb's copy has only in-frame clones and lacks some. The repertoire has about 210,000 clones, roughly four fifths of them found once; the top ten carry roughly a tenth. The sequenced material came from PBMCs. The receptors originated from a woman aged 45 to 65 in good health and CMV-seropositive.

The V gene is TRBV6-1, the J gene TRBJ2-1; TRBD2 is a possible D gene (7 bases). CDR3 length: 14 amino acids. The V end lost 7 bases, the J end lost 2 bases, and 12 bases lay between the germline ends. Germline V CDR1 and CDR2: MNHNS, SASEGT. The CDR3, as DNA: TGTGCCAGCATCTTGGGGGGGCCCTACAATGAGCAGTTCTTC. Amino acid sequence: CASILGGPYNEQFF.

This clone has just one count. The V and J genes are TRBV30 and TRBJ2-5, with TRBD1 matching 7 bases. Per the germline V gene, CDR1 is GTSNPN and CDR2 is SVGIG (reference sequence). V lost 3 bases and J lost 4; bases outside the gene matches: 5. This CDR3 has 13 residues. The CDR3 sequence: CAWSLDRAETQYF. In DNA, the CDR3 is TGTGCCTGGAGCCTCGACAGGGCAGAGACCCAGTACTTC.

The chain couples TRBV6-5 to TRBJ2-1; tentative D call: TRBD2 (5 bases). V lost 5 bases and J lost 8, with 10 bases in between. CDR1 MNHEY and CDR2 SVGAGI come from the germline V gene. The CDR3 spans 12 residues. The chain's CDR3 is CASSTRGHEQFF. The CDR3 nucleotides are TGTGCCAGCAGTACTAGAGGGCATGAGCAGTTCTTC.

V usage is TRBV10-3 and J usage is TRBJ2-3; 7 bases agree with TRBD2. Germline V gives CDR1 ENHRY, CDR2 SYGVKD. The CDR3 is made up of 15 amino acids. V gave up 6 bases and J gave up 8 bases; unmatched junction bases: 14. The CDR3 here is CAISGAGDALGTQYF. As DNA, the CDR3 is TGTGCCATCAGCGGTGCGGGGGATGCCCTCGGTACGCAGTATTTT.

The chain uses TRBV15 and TRBJ2-7; 9 positions agree with TRBD2. This CDR3 comprises 17 residues. V lost 3 bases to trimming and J lost 0 bases; unmatched junction nucleotides: 9. Germline V gives CDR1 LNHNV, CDR2 YYDKDF (reference sequence). This CDR3 is CATSRFPSGANSYEQYF. CDR3 DNA: TGTGCCACCAGCAGGTTCCCTAGCGGGGCTAACTCCTACGAGCAGTACTTC.

The chain recombines TRBV7-3 with TRBJ2-7, with 8 bases matching TRBD2. The V gene end was trimmed by 1 base and the J gene end by 0 bases; junction bases not matched to a gene: 5. The CDR3 has 16 amino acids. The germline CDR1 and CDR2 sequences are SGHTA and FQGTGA. The CDR3 sequence is CASSLKPAGASYEQYF. The CDR3 DNA reads TGTGCCAGCAGCTTAAAGCCAGCGGGGGCCTCCTACGAGCAGTACTTC.

This chain uses TRBV30 with TRBJ1-2; the match to TRBD1 covers 9 bases. This CDR3 is built from 13 residues. V gave up 3 bases and J gave up 5 bases; unmatched junction bases: 4. Looked up from germline, CDR1 is GTSNPN and CDR2 is SVGIG (reference sequence). Here the CDR3 DNA reads TGTGCCTGGAGCCCCGACAGGGGGTATGGCTACACCTTC. Its protein is CAWSPDRGYGYTF.

V gene TRBV7-9 combines with J gene TRBJ2-7; 7 bases are a match to TRBD1. The CDR3 has 15 amino acids. The V and J ends lost 7 bases and 2 bases, in that order; junction bases with no gene match: 11. Germline values: CDR1 SEHNR, CDR2 FQNEAQ (reference sequence). The CDR3 bases are TGTGCCAGCACCAAGGGACAGCTCCCGACCTACGAGCAGTACTTC. It translates to CASTKGQLPTYEQYF.

The sample holds one count of this clone. The chain carries TRBV6-5 and TRBJ2-1; the match to TRBD1 covers 7 bases. The CDR3 runs to 14 residues. Germline V gene sequence: CDR1 MNHEY, CDR2 SVGAGI. Trimming removed 2 bases from V and 9 bases from J; junction bases left unmatched: 7. The CDR3 DNA reads as TGTGCCAGCAGTTACGCCACAGGGGCGTCTGAGCAGTTCTTC. It yields the protein CASSYATGASEQFF.

The V and J genes are TRBV11-2 and TRBJ2-7; D is possibly TRBD2 (6 bases). This CDR3 comprises 15 residues. Germline loops: CDR1 SGHAT, CDR2 FQNNGV. V shed 1 base and J shed 4 bases, with 14 bases lying between them. The CDR3: CASSLAAGIPYEQYF. CDR3 coding DNA: TGTGCCAGCAGCTTAGCGGCGGGGATCCCTTACGAGCAGTACTTC.

V is TRBV4-1 and J is TRBJ1-3, with D possibly TRBD1 on 6 matching bases. CDR1 and CDR2 (germline): MGHRA, YSYEKL. The CDR3 is 18 residues long. V shed 4 bases and J shed 3 bases, with 22 bases lying between them. The CDR3 is CASSPGVAAGNLGNTIYF. CDR3 DNA sequence: TGCGCCAGCAGCCCAGGGGTGGCGGCAGGGAACCTTGGAAACACCATATATTTT.

This chain links TRBV10-3 with TRBJ2-7; D unresolved. Looked up from germline, CDR1 is ENHRY and CDR2 is SYGVKD. The CDR3 has 13 amino acids. Trimming removed 3 bases at V and 7 bases at J, with 13 bases between. The CDR3 DNA reads as TGTGCCATCAGTGACGGGTCCAGAGCGGAGCAGTACTTC. Amino acid sequence: CAISDGSRAEQYF.

The chain uses TRBV28 and TRBJ1-5; a possible D gene is TRBD1 (5 bases). Between the trimmed V and J ends, which lost 6 bases and 2 bases, there was a span of 17 bases. This CDR3 has 16 residues. CDR1 and CDR2 (germline): MDHEN, SYDVKM. CDR3 protein: CASSSRAGVGNQPQHF. In nucleotides, the CDR3 is TGTGCCAGCAGCTCCCGGGCGGGGGTCGGCAATCAGCCCCAGCATTTT.

The chain combines TRBV5-1 with TRBJ2-3; TRBD2 aligns across 13 bases. Germline CDR1 reads SGHRS; CDR2 reads YFSETQ. Trimming at V came to 3 bases and at J to 2 bases, leaving 3 bases not matched to a gene. The CDR3 length is 16 residues. CDR3 loop: CASSSGLAGATDTQYF. The CDR3 nucleotides read TGCGCCAGCAGCTCCGGACTAGCGGGGGCCACAGATACGCAGTATTTT.

The chain couples TRBV15 to TRBJ1-5; 8 positions match TRBD1. This CDR3 region has 16 residues. Germline CDR1 and CDR2: LNHNV and YYDKDF (reference sequence). With V trimmed by 1 base and J by 4 bases, 6 bases remained unmatched. The CDR3 DNA reads as TGTGCCACCAGCAGAGGGGGGACAGGACCAAATCAGCCCCAGCATTTT. It codes for CATSRGGTGPNQPQHF. Based on the CDR3 plus reference TRBV15 and TRBJ1-5, the full variable domain is DAMVIQNPRYQVTQFGKPVTLSCSQTLNHNVMYWYQQKSSQAPKLLFHYYDKDFNNEADTPDNFQSRRPNTSFCFLDIRSPGLGDTAMYLCATSRGGTGPNQPQHFGDGTRLSIL.

This rearrangement joins TRBV2 to TRBJ1-1; D call uncertain. Germline-derived CDR1 and CDR2 are SNHLY and FYNNEI. The CDR3 has 14 amino acids. V lost 7 bases, J lost 0 bases, and 12 bases lay in between. The CDR3 region has the DNA TGTGCCAGCATCGACGGAGAGATGAACACTGAAGCTTTCTTT. Its protein product is CASIDGEMNTEAFF.

This clone turned up a few times. This chain joins TRBV10-2 and TRBJ1-5; 7 bases align to TRBD1. Unmatched junction bases numbered 2, after V lost 8 bases and J lost 4 bases. The length of the CDR3 is 12 residues. CDR1 WSHSY and CDR2 SAAADI come from the germline V gene. CDR3 in DNA: TGCGCCAGCCAGACAGGGAATCAGCCCCAGCATTTT. Translation: CASQTGNQPQHF.

V is TRBV19 and J is TRBJ2-7, with D possibly being TRBD2 (6 bases). Trimming removed 2 bases from V and 4 bases from J, with 15 bases in between. From germline, CDR1 is LNHDA and CDR2 SQIVND (reference sequence). CDR3 length: 15 amino acids. Written as DNA, the CDR3 is TGTGCCAGTAGTATACAGGCCGGGGGAAGGTACGAGCAGTACTTC. It encodes CASSIQAGGRYEQYF.

The chain uses TRBV23-1 and TRBJ2-3; 8 bases map to TRBD1. TRBV23-1 is placed among ORFs of uncertain function. The CDR3 spans 15 residues. Trimming removed 6 bases from V and 4 bases from J; junction bases left unmatched: 9. CDR3 DNA sequence: TGCGCCAGCAGCCCGGACAGGGATTTGGCAGATACGCAGTATTTT. Translating it yields CASSPDRDLADTQYF.

This clone showed up just once. The J gene is TRBJ1-1, the V gene TRBV5-1, with 10 bases identical to TRBD1. Per the germline V gene, CDR1 is SGHRS and CDR2 is YFSETQ. V shed 2 bases, J shed 5 bases, and the junction held 12 bases outside the gene matches. This CDR3 comprises 17 residues. The CDR3 is CASSLDGDRGWGTEAFF. The CDR3, as DNA: TGCGCCAGCAGCTTAGATGGGGACAGGGGATGGGGAACTGAAGCTTTCTTT.